The entry below describes one TCR beta chain. Its antigen is not identified. Germline-derived CDR1 and CDR2 are SQVTM and ANQGSEA. The CDR3 is made up of 13 amino acids. With 5 bases removed from V and 0 bases from J, the gap between germline ends came to 10 bases. The data were produced by immunoSEQ multiplex PCR, yet TCRdb's version contains in-frame clones alone and is incomplete. The sample has approximately 94,000 clones; about 78% are singletons. This specimen comes from a study of fetal regulatory T cell absence and autoimmunity. Notes on the study in general: Broadly similar TRB gene family usage was seen in pancreas and cord blood. Oligoclonal TCR enrichment in pancreas over cord blood reached over 80-fold for some clones.

This sequence originates from a male donor with IPEX syndrome. V usage is TRBV29-1 and J usage is TRBJ1-2; D gene ambiguous. The sequencing input was pancreas tissue. The CDR3 is CSVPSTTNYGYTF. As DNA, the CDR3 is TGCAGCGTTCCATCCACAACTAACTATGGCTACACCTTC. Based on the CDR3 plus reference TRBV29-1 and TRBJ1-2, the full variable domain is SAVISQKPSRDICQRGTSLTIQCQVDSQVTMMFWYRQQPGQSLTLIATANQGSEATYESGFVIDKFPISRPNLTFSTLTVSNMSPEDSSIYLCSVPSTTNYGYTFGSGTRLTVV.